The 27 T cell receptor beta chains given below trace back to one sample, sequenced in a study of blood T cell repertoires in COVID-19. The protocol was immunoSEQ multiplex PCR, while the TCRdb copy is restricted to in-frame clones and leaves out a portion. The data show fewer than 65,000 clones, less than 95% seen once. The sample comprised peripheral blood. The receptor source for this set is a man aged 50 to 60 with acute or convalescent COVID-19.

The rearrangement uses TRBV10-3 and TRBJ2-1; D gene uncertain. Trimming shortened V by 5 bases and J by 8 bases, and 13 bases separated the two germline ends. CDR1 and CDR2 (germline): ENHRY, SYGVKD. This CDR3 has 13 residues. The chain's CDR3 is CAISSSSFDEQFF. CDR3 bases: TGTGCCATCAGTTCGAGTTCGTTCGATGAGCAGTTCTTC.

The chain recombines TRBV6-4 with TRBJ1-5; perhaps TRBD1 as D (5 bases). The CDR3 is 17 amino acids. Trimming stripped 4 bases from V and 2 bases from J, with 18 bases between. Looked up from germline, CDR1 is MRHNA and CDR2 is SNTAGT. The CDR3 DNA sequence: TGTGCCAGCAGTGTTGGCGCTTCGGGGGTCGGCAATCAGCCCCAGCATTTT. It yields the protein CASSVGASGVGNQPQHF.

The chain recombines TRBV12-3 or TRBV12-4 with TRBJ2-1; D perhaps matches TRBD1 (5 bases). This CDR3 has 13 amino acids. V lost 0 bases to trimming and J lost 7 bases, with 7 bases between them. For the CDR3, the DNA is TGTGCCAGCAGTTTAGCTGGGGCGAATGAGCAGTTCTTC. This translates into CASSLAGANEQFF.

This clone appeared a few times. This rearrangement joins TRBV10-2 to TRBJ1-1, with TRBD1 identical over 7 bases. Trimming at V came to 6 bases and at J to 2 bases, leaving 6 bases not matched to a gene. CDR1 and CDR2 (germline): WSHSY, SAAADI. This CDR3 spans 14 amino acids. The CDR3 DNA follows: TGCGCCAGCAGACTACAGGGGCCAAACACTGAAGCTTTCTTT. As protein: CASRLQGPNTEAFF.

This chain connects TRBV19 to TRBJ2-1; 8 nucleotides align to TRBD2. Losses at the gene ends were 6 bases for V and 4 bases for J; bases not matched to a gene: 2. The CDR3 is 13 residues long. Germline V gene data show CDR1 as LNHDA and CDR2 as SQIVND (reference sequence). CDR3 in amino acids: CASSERGYNEQFF. The CDR3 DNA reads as TGTGCCAGTAGCGAGCGGGGGTACAATGAGCAGTTCTTC.

V gene TRBV19 combines with J gene TRBJ1-2, with D possibly matching TRBD1 (5 bases). V lost 6 bases and J lost 6, with 11 bases in between. Germline CDR1 is LNHDA and CDR2 is SQIVND (reference sequence). There are 12 residues in the CDR3. CDR3 in amino acids: CASRKTDDGYTF. CDR3 DNA: TGTGCCAGTAGAAAGACAGACGATGGCTACACCTTC.

The chain links TRBV28 to TRBJ1-5; 8 nucleotides agree with TRBD1. Germline CDR1 MDHEN, CDR2 SYDVKM. The V and J ends lost 2 bases and 0 bases, in that order; junction bases with no gene match: 0. The CDR3 is made up of 15 amino acids. CDR3 sequence reads: CASSLGQGSNQPQHF. The CDR3, as DNA: TGTGCCAGCAGTTTAGGACAGGGTAGCAATCAGCCCCAGCATTTT.

The CDR3 loop reads CASSPTLPPYEQYF. The CDR3 DNA follows: TGCGCCAGCAGCCCGACACTCCCTCCCTACGAGCAGTACTTC. This sequence joins TRBV4-1 and TRBJ2-7; D ambiguous. This CDR3 is built from 14 residues. V dropped 4 bases and J dropped 2 bases, with 12 bases sitting between them. CDR1 MGHRA and CDR2 YSYEKL come from the germline V gene.

The V call is TRBV18, the J call TRBJ1-5; no clear D. CDR3 length equals 13 residues. V lost 4 bases and J 6 bases, leaving 10 bases between the germline ends. Per germline, CDR1 KGHSH and CDR2 LQKENI. The CDR3 sequence: CASSLQRAQPQHF. The CDR3 DNA reads TGTGCCAGCTCACTTCAGAGGGCTCAGCCCCAGCATTTT.

The chain combines TRBV21-1 with TRBJ2-7; TRBD1 is taken as the D call from the table, unchecked against the DNA. TRBV21-1 has pseudogene status. CDR3 length: 17 amino acids. The CDR3 loop is CASSTGTGWSLVYEQYF. In DNA, the CDR3 is TGTGCCAGCAGCACAGGGACAGGGTGGAGTTTGGTCTACGAGCAGTACTTC.

The chain is built from TRBV6-1 and TRBJ1-2; TRBD1 agrees at 9 bases. The trim removed 0 bases at V and 4 bases at J, leaving 15 bases unmatched. This CDR3 has 19 amino acids. Germline values: CDR1 MNHNS, CDR2 SASEGT. In nucleotides, the CDR3 is TGTGCCAGCAGTGAAGCCCGCGAACGAACAGGGGGCCAGTCCTATGGCTACACCTTC. Protein: CASSEARERTGGQSYGYTF.

The chain employs TRBV7-6 and TRBJ2-1; possible D gene TRBD2, 7 bases. Trimming removed 1 base from V and 7 bases from J, with 14 bases in between. The CDR3 spans 15 residues. The germline V gene encodes CDR1 SGHVS and CDR2 FNYEAQ. The CDR3 nucleotides read TGTGCCAGCAGCTTAGTGGCGGGGGCGGGGAATGAGCAGTTCTTC. It specifies CASSLVAGAGNEQFF.

The V gene is TRBV3-1 (or the pseudogene TRBV3-2), the J gene TRBJ2-7, with TRBD2 matching over 14 bases. V shed 4 bases and J 2 bases; nucleotides not matched to a gene: 7. This CDR3 is 17 amino acids long. The V gene's germline CDR1 is LGHDT and CDR2 YNNKEL (reference sequence). CDR3 nucleotide sequence: TGTGCCAGCAGCCGGGGGACTAGCGGGAGACACCCCTACGAGCAGTACTTC. Protein: CASSRGTSGRHPYEQYF.

V is TRBV5-1 and J is TRBJ2-2; 11 positions match TRBD1. This CDR3 comprises 15 residues. V was pared by 7 bases and J by 6 bases, with 8 bases of the junction left unmatched. Germline CDR1 is SGHRS and CDR2 is YFSETQ. The CDR3 protein is CASLPGQGVSGELFF. DNA of the CDR3: TGCGCCAGCCTGCCGGGACAGGGGGTGTCCGGGGAGCTGTTTTTT.

The chain combines TRBV6-6 with TRBJ1-2; 10 bases agree with TRBD1. J was trimmed by 2 bases and V by 6 bases; bases with no gene match: 6. The CDR3 is 15 amino acids. Germline-derived CDR1 and CDR2 are MNHNY and SVGAGI (reference sequence). CDR3 sequence (DNA): TGTGCCAGCAGCCCCGGACAGGGGGGGAACTATGGCTACACCTTC. It is translated as CASSPGQGGNYGYTF.

This rearrangement joins TRBV6-5 to TRBJ2-2, with 11 bases identical to TRBD2. The CDR3 contains 15 residues. After removal of 7 bases from V and 3 bases from J, the junction contained 4 bases not matched to a gene. CDR1 is MNHEY, CDR2 SVGAGI, per germline. The CDR3 sequence is CASKTSGGYTGELFF. DNA of the CDR3: TGTGCCAGCAAAACTAGCGGGGGATACACCGGGGAGCTGTTTTTT.

The V call is TRBV5-8, the J call TRBJ2-1, with TRBD2 identical over 12 bases. The CDR3 totals 15 residues. Germline V lookup: CDR1 SGHTS, CDR2 YDEGEE. V was pared by 4 bases and J by 8 bases, with 7 bases of the junction left unmatched. CDR3 residues: CASSHTSGGPHEQFF. CDR3 nucleotide sequence: TGTGCCAGCAGCCACACTAGCGGGGGGCCCCATGAGCAGTTCTTC.

The chain has TRBV10-3 and TRBJ1-1, with D maybe TRBD1 (5 bases). Trimming left V 3 bases short and J 7 bases short, with 15 bases between. The V gene's germline CDR1 is ENHRY and CDR2 SYGVKD. The CDR3 has 14 residues. CDR3 bases: TGTGCCATCAGTGATTTCCCGACAGTAAATGAAGCTTTCTTT. Translated: CAISDFPTVNEAFF.

The gene calls are TRBV28 and TRBJ1-5; D gene uncertain. This CDR3 comprises 14 residues. The germline CDR1 and CDR2 sequences are MDHEN and SYDVKM. V lost 7 bases and J lost 3, with 13 bases in between. The CDR3 DNA reads as TGTGCCAGCAACACCAGGTTTGACAATCAGCCCCAGCATTTT. Translating gives CASNTRFDNQPQHF.

The chain has TRBV5-6 and TRBJ1-1, with unresolved D. The V gene's germline CDR1 is SGHDT and CDR2 YYEEEE. V was cut by 0 bases and J by 8 bases, with 5 bases left in between. CDR3 size: 11 residues. The CDR3 here is CASSLELEAFF. In DNA, the CDR3 is TGTGCCAGCAGCTTGGAGCTGGAAGCTTTCTTT.

The V and J genes are TRBV6-2 or TRBV6-3 and TRBJ2-1, with 10 bases aligning to TRBD2. The germline V gene has CDR1 MNHEY and CDR2 SVGEGT. The V and J ends lost 3 bases and 0 bases, in that order; junction bases with no gene match: 5. The CDR3 runs to 17 residues. CDR3 coding DNA: TGTGCCAGCAGTTATCCTAGCGGGGGAAGCTCCTACAATGAGCAGTTCTTC. It codes for CASSYPSGGSSYNEQFF.

This chain joins TRBV20-1 and TRBJ2-1; 12 nucleotides match TRBD2. The CDR3 contains 15 residues. Per germline, CDR1 DFQATT and CDR2 SNEGSKA (reference sequence). V lost 3 bases to trimming and J lost 5 bases; unmatched junction nucleotides: 5. CDR3 sequence (DNA): TGCAGTGCTAGTGGACTAGCGGGGACACACAATGAGCAGTTCTTC. It specifies CSASGLAGTHNEQFF.

The genes are TRBV30 and TRBJ1-1; TRBD1 is a possible D gene (6 bases). This CDR3 comprises 17 residues. V lost 0 bases and J 5 bases, leaving 22 bases between the germline ends. The V gene's germline CDR1 is GTSNPN and CDR2 SVGIG (reference sequence). The CDR3 sequence is CAWSVMRTGLRKTEAFF. The CDR3 bases are TGTGCCTGGAGTGTGATGCGAACAGGGTTGAGGAAAACTGAAGCTTTCTTT.

This chain links TRBV5-1 with TRBJ2-1; D is unresolved. This CDR3 region has 15 residues. Trimming stripped 4 bases from V and 7 bases from J, with 18 bases between. Germline CDR1 reads SGHRS; CDR2 reads YFSETQ. CDR3 region: CASSLDGALRNEQFF. As DNA, the CDR3 is TGCGCCAGCAGCCTGGACGGAGCCCTAAGGAATGAGCAGTTCTTC.

CDR3 protein: CATSDLAGGRGKETQYF. CDR3 coding DNA: TGTGCCACCAGTGATTTGGCGGGGGGACGGGGGAAAGAGACCCAGTACTTC. The rearrangement joins TRBV24-1 to TRBJ2-5, with 8 bases that match TRBD2. V lost 0 bases, J lost 3 bases, and 8 bases stayed unmatched. The CDR3 is 17 residues long. Looked up from germline, CDR1 is KGHDR and CDR2 is SFDVKD.

The V gene is TRBV28, the J gene TRBJ1-1, with TRBD1 identical over 11 bases. The ends lost 8 bases at V and 0 bases at J; junction bases unmatched: 8. This CDR3 comprises 16 residues. Per germline, CDR1 MDHEN and CDR2 SYDVKM. The CDR3 DNA follows: TGTGCCAGCGGGCTCGGACAGGGGGCTTTGAACACTGAAGCTTTCTTT. Protein sequence: CASGLGQGALNTEAFF.

CDR3 loop: CASSLLAGEYNEQFF. The CDR3 bases are TGCGCCAGCAGTTTACTAGCGGGGGAGTACAATGAGCAGTTCTTC. The gene calls are TRBV5-1 and TRBJ2-1; 11 bases line up with TRBD2. Germline V gives CDR1 SGHRS, CDR2 YFSETQ. CDR3 length: 15 residues. V lost 5 bases to trimming and J lost 4 bases; unmatched junction nucleotides: 5.